This TCR beta chain appears in the sequencing data of a study of blood T cell repertoires in COVID-19. The CDR3 loop spans 15 amino acids. CDR1 SNHLY and CDR2 FYNNEI come from the germline V gene. Trimming pared 2 bases from V and 4 bases from J, leaving 12 bases between. Only in-frame clones appear in the TCRdb table, and some are missing; sequencing was by immunoSEQ multiplex PCR. The sample contains fewer than 350,000 clones, around 87% of which appear only once. Sequencing was performed on PBMCs or T cells enriched from blood (not recorded which). The V call is TRBV2, the J call TRBJ1-5; D may be TRBD1 (6 bases). The TCR was taken from a woman aged 18-29 years with acute COVID-19. The CDR3 sequence is CASSENGGRNQPQHF. The CDR3 coding sequence is TGTGCCAGCAGTGAAAATGGGGGCAGGAATCAGCCCCAGCATTTT.